This TCR beta chain was captured in a study of T cells after yellow fever vaccination. Study outcomes and limitations: Some clonotypes, a small share, were shared between CD4 and CD8 compartments.

TCRdb called the 5' RACE reads again in MiXCR, with one record for every CDR3 protein. The sample contains 400,000 or so distinct CDR3 sequences, around a tenth of which appear only once. Deletions cut 2 bases from V and 0 bases from J, with 8 bases between. The CDR3 loop spans 14 amino acids. CDR1 is SGHNT, CDR2 YYREEE, per germline (reference sequence). In regard to this clonotype: What it binds is not known.

This TCR was recovered from a man younger than 35 who received the YFV17D yellow fever vaccine. J is TRBJ1-1 and V is TRBV5-4; weak D call: TRBD1 (6 bases). The sample in question was PBMCs, obtained on the day of the first yellow fever vaccination. In DNA form, the CDR3 reads TGTGCCAGCAGCTTAGGGGGTGTGAACACTGAAGCTTTCTTT. Translating gives CASSLGGVNTEAFF.